The next 6 T cell receptor beta chains were all read from a single sample in a study of T cell changes during pregnancy in multiple sclerosis. The assay was immunoSEQ multiplex PCR, and TCRdb's table has in-frame clones only and misses some. The sample holds 85,000 to 130,000 clones, roughly 92% seen once. The sequencing used peripheral blood, collected in the second trimester of pregnancy. The source is a female donor with multiple sclerosis, enrolled in a pregnancy study.

The rearrangement joins TRBV30 to TRBJ2-1, with 7 bases aligning to TRBD1. The length of the CDR3 is 12 residues. In germline, CDR1 is GTSNPN, CDR2 SVGIG (reference sequence). Losses at the gene ends were 0 bases for V and 7 bases for J; bases not matched to a gene: 0. The CDR3 protein is CAWSVQGNEQFF. Written as DNA, the CDR3 is TGTGCCTGGAGTGTACAGGGGAATGAGCAGTTCTTC.

This rearrangement joins TRBV6-1 to TRBJ1-3; the D gene is possibly TRBD1 (6 bases). CDR3 length: 14 amino acids. CDR1 and CDR2 from the germline V gene are MNHNS and SASEGT. Between the trimmed V and J ends, which lost 7 bases and 1 base, there was a span of 11 bases. CDR3 nucleotides: TGTGCCAGCACCCGCAGGGGTTCTGGAAACACCATATATTTT. Translating gives CASTRRGSGNTIYF.

The chain links TRBV6-6 to TRBJ1-5; a possible D gene is TRBD1 (6 bases). Trimming took 2 bases from V and 5 from J, leaving 16 bases between them. Germline lookup yields CDR1 MNHNY and CDR2 SVGAGI (reference sequence). This CDR3 contains 16 residues. The CDR3 region has the DNA TGTGCCAGCAGTTACAGGTGGGGGGGGCGCTATCAGCCCCAGCATTTT. Amino acid sequence: CASSYRWGGRYQPQHF.

The chain uses TRBV6-1 and TRBJ1-4, with a possible D match to TRBD1 (6 bases). This CDR3 region has 14 residues. Germline V gene data show CDR1 as MNHNS and CDR2 as SASEGT. V dropped 5 bases and J dropped 4 bases, with 11 bases sitting between them. CDR3 region: CASSRTAFNEKLFF. CDR3 in DNA: TGTGCCAGCAGTAGGACAGCTTTTAATGAAAAACTGTTTTTT.

This rearrangement joins TRBV6-1 to TRBJ2-5; TRBD2 matches 10 bases. In germline, CDR1 is MNHNS, CDR2 SASEGT. Trimming took 2 bases from V and 5 from J; bases not matched to a gene: 2. The CDR3 is made up of 14 amino acids. The CDR3 here is CASSELTSGETQYF. DNA of the CDR3: TGTGCCAGCAGTGAATTGACTAGCGGGGAGACCCAGTACTTC.

This clone was counted a single time. The chain employs TRBV30 and TRBJ1-2; D is possibly TRBD1 (5 bases). The CDR3 totals 14 residues. V shed 0 bases and J shed 4 bases, with 12 bases lying between them. Germline CDR1 is GTSNPN and CDR2 is SVGIG (reference sequence). The CDR3 loop reads CAWSVQVGRYGYTF. The CDR3, as DNA: TGTGCCTGGAGTGTACAGGTCGGTCGCTATGGCTACACCTTC.